The clone carrying this T cell receptor beta chain was seen just once. RNA transcripts were the template for amplifying TCR beta CDR3 regions. TCR CDR3 underwent first-round RT-PCR with the HTBI primer set. TCRdb passed the multiplex PCR reads through MiXCR, listing each CDR3 protein once. The profile shows 540,000 or so distinct CDR3 sequences, approximately 44% of them singletons. This record comes from a study of T cells in Graves' hyperthyroidism and ophthalmopathy. Germline CDR1 reads SNHLY; CDR2 reads FYNNEI. This CDR3 contains 14 residues. V was shortened by 7 bases and J by 1 base, with 13 bases between the two germline ends.

The gene calls are TRBV2 and TRBJ2-5; D ambiguous. Sequenced material: peripheral blood or thyroid tissue (not recorded which). The receptor's source is an adult woman with Graves' disease, either hyperthyroidism or ophthalmopathy (not recorded which). The CDR3 reads CASKWRLPQETQYF. CDR3 DNA: TGTGCCAGCAAATGGAGACTTCCCCAAGAGACCCAGTACTTC.